The clone carrying this T cell receptor beta chain has more than one count but fewer than ten. Its antigen remains unidentified. TCRdb itself ran the 5' RACE reads through MiXCR, one entry per CDR3 protein. This table has fewer than 350,000 distinct CDR3 sequences, roughly 15% appearing once. The CDR3 is 14 amino acids. Germline V gene lookup returns CDR1 SGHTA and CDR2 FQGNSA. The data were obtained in a study of T-cell memory formation after mild COVID-19. Study-wide results and limits: Clones contracting day 15 to 85 were balanced CD4/CD8; later expanders leaned CD4+.

The origin of this receptor is a man younger than 30 who had mild COVID-19 (a few samples of this study predate the infection). Cell type and time point are not known. V and J are TRBV7-2 and TRBJ1-2; no definite D call. The sequenced sample was PBMCs or a T cell subset sorted from them (not recorded which). For the CDR3, the DNA is TGTGCTAAAGGCCGACTCTCGGCGGACTATGGCTACACCTTC. Translation: CAKGRLSADYGYTF.